Sequencing of this T cell receptor (beta chain) was carried out in a study of OX40 agonist ivuxolimab in advanced cancers. Only in-frame clones appear in the TCRdb table, and some are missing; sequencing was by immunoSEQ multiplex PCR. In the table there are about 110,000 clones, 75% to 95% of which are singletons. In this sample, this clone turned up a few times. This CDR3 comprises 16 residues. Per germline, CDR1 SGHNT and CDR2 YYREEE (reference sequence). Trimming took off 0 bases at V and 0 bases at J, with 10 bases between the two ends. This chain links TRBV5-4 with TRBJ2-1; tentatively, D is TRBD2 (6 bases). The sample here was CD4+ or CD8+ T cells sorted from blood, taken in a trial of the OX40 agonist ivuxolimab. The sequence came from an adult with an advanced solid tumor such as melanoma, head and neck, liver or kidney cancer. The CDR3 sequence: CASSLEAGLSYNEQFF. For the CDR3, the DNA is TGTGCCAGCAGCTTGGAAGCGGGTCTCTCCTACAATGAGCAGTTCTTC.